This entry features one T cell receptor beta chain sequence. cDNA molecules, individually, were tagged with unique molecular identifiers. TCRdb reprocessed the 5' RACE reads with MiXCR, giving one entry per CDR3 protein. Here the sample spans approximately 77,000 distinct CDR3 sequences, more than 10% being singletons. This entry comes from a study of early T cells in non-severe SARS-CoV-2 infection. Trimming took 1 base from V and 6 from J, leaving 15 bases between them. The CDR3 covers 14 residues. Per the germline V gene, CDR1 is DFQATT and CDR2 is SNEGSKA (reference sequence). Sample: whole blood, taken at baseline. This TCR derives from an adult who was a healthcare worker with PCR-confirmed SARS-CoV-2 infection or an uninfected control (not recorded which). The donor label of this sample is uncertain. This sequence joins TRBV20-1 and TRBJ2-5; weak D call: TRBD2 (5 bases). This CDR3 reads CSARAGFGGQTQYF. The CDR3 DNA is TGCAGTGCTAGAGCGGGGTTCGGCGGGCAGACCCAGTACTTC.